This T cell receptor beta chain is drawn from a study of lymphopenia after photon versus proton radiotherapy. Notes on the study in general: Relative stability marked proton patients; photon patients lost diversity and naive cells.

About this clone itself: What it recognizes is unknown.

TCRdb's table, derived via immunoSEQ multiplex PCR, lists solely in-frame clones and lacks some. Of 65,000 to 90,000 clones detected, less than 95% appear once; the ten largest clones hold around 2%. The CDR3 consists of 14 residues. Germline loops: CDR1 SQVTM, CDR2 ANQGSEA. Trimming removed 3 bases at V and 3 bases at J, with 13 bases between. The receptor was derived from a middle-aged woman with cholangiocarcinoma. The rearrangement links TRBV29-1 to TRBJ2-3; D is tentatively TRBD1 or TRBD2 (7 bases each). Here the sequenced sample was peripheral blood, taken from a patient treated with photon-based radiotherapy. CDR3 nucleotide sequence: TGCAGCGTTGAGGGACAGCGGGGAACAGATACGCAGTATTTT. Residues: CSVEGQRGTDTQYF.